These T cell receptor beta chains were read from a single sample in a study of T cell responses to AZD1222 COVID-19 vaccine. Method: immunoSEQ multiplex PCR; TCRdb's copy keeps in-frame clones and lacks some. The sample holds 75,000 to 100,000 clones, roughly 90% seen once. Sequences were derived from peripheral blood, sampled on day 0 of AZD1222 vaccination. The receptors were sampled from an adult in good health. The CDR3 runs from the conserved cysteine through the conserved F or W. A D gene is named only where the DNA matches it firmly. Clone size is stated in some rows and not others, as once, few, many or a class when expanded.

TRBJ1-4 | . | . | TRBV5-1 | CASSLQGTNEKLFF | TGCGCCAGCAGCTTGCAGGGGACTAATGAAAAACTGTTTTTT
TRBJ1-5 | . | . | TRBV2 | CASSDRHPNQPQHF | TGTGCCAGCAGTGATAGACACCCGAATCAGCCCCAGCATTTT
TRBJ2-7 | . | . | TRBV5-4 | CASSLDGGSYEQYF | TGTGCCAGCAGCTTGGACGGGGGCTCCTACGAGCAGTACTTC
TRBJ1-1 | . | . | TRBV11-3 | CASSLRTGPGANTEAFF | TGTGCCAGCAGCTTAAGAACCGGACCCGGGGCCAACACTGAAGCTTTCTTT
TRBJ1-6 | . | . | TRBV7-9 | CASSLGAISNSPLHF | TGTGCCAGCAGCTTAGGGGCAATCAGCAATTCACCCCTCCACTTT
TRBJ1-2 | . | . | TRBV9 | CASSVADADYGYTF | TGTGCCAGCAGCGTGGCGGACGCGGACTATGGCTACACCTTC
TRBJ2-7 | . | . | TRBV15 | CATSSPRGGKEGEQYF | TGTGCCACCAGCAGCCCCCGGGGAGGTAAGGAGGGCGAGCAGTACTTC
TRBJ1-2 | . | TRBD1 | TRBV4-1 | CASSPRTGAYGYTF | TGCGCCAGCAGCCCCCGGACAGGGGCGTATGGCTACACCTTC
TRBJ1-5 | . | . | TRBV19 | CASSISNDHLGQPQHF | TGTGCCAGTAGTATTTCGAATGATCATCTAGGTCAGCCCCAGCATTTT
TRBJ1-5 | . | TRBD1 | TRBV7-9 | CASSRQGSNQPQHF | TGTGCCAGCAGCCGACAGGGAAGCAATCAGCCCCAGCATTTT
TRBJ1-2 | once | TRBD1 | TRBV5-1 | CASSLRTGGAGDYGYTF | TGCGCCAGCAGCTTGAGGACAGGGGGCGCCGGTGACTATGGCTACACCTTC
TRBJ1-2 | . | TRBD1 | TRBV6-2/TRBV6-3 | CASSSAGTDYGYTF | TGTGCCAGCAGTTCCGCCGGGACAGACTATGGCTACACCTTC
TRBJ2-7 | few | . | TRBV27 | CASSPRDSPYEQYF | TGTGCCAGCAGTCCCCGGGACTCACCCTACGAGCAGTACTTC
TRBJ1-5 | . | . | TRBV30 | CAWSSSGTGNQPQHF | TGTGCCTGGAGTAGCTCCGGGACGGGGAATCAGCCCCAGCATTTT
TRBJ1-1 | . | TRBD1 | TRBV6-6 | CASRLGQGNEAFF | TGTGCCAGCAGGCTTGGACAGGGGAATGAAGCTTTCTTT
TRBJ2-7 | . | . | TRBV30 | CAWSLQSYEQYF | TGTGCCTGGAGTTTGCAGTCCTACGAGCAGTACTTC
TRBJ2-2 | . | . | TRBV19 | CASSIPQLGIPNTGELFF | TGTGCCAGTAGTATACCCCAATTAGGGATACCGAACACCGGGGAGCTGTTTTTT
TRBJ1-2 | . | . | TRBV5-5 | CASSLEVFGYTF | TGTGCCAGCAGCTTGGAGGTGTTCGGCTACACCTTC